The T cell receptor beta chain under discussion was sequenced for a study of shared clonotypes between healthy human individuals. Findings of the study overall: Relative to memory subsets, naive subsets generally showed larger estimated richness.

Comments on this clone: Its antigen is unidentified.

The deep-level immunoSEQ assay was used. Per the original data handling: ImmunoSEQ gave junction-only sequences without quality scores, so filtering differed. Clones were sequenced by immunoSEQ multiplex PCR, and TCRdb holds only the in-frame ones, with some missing. The V and J calls and clone size are taken from that table; D and trimming were inferred from the DNA. The data hold about 660,000 clones, with roughly 70% observed a single time. Sequencing was done on a sample of memory CD4+ T cells sorted from blood. Indicated subset: CD45RA-negative fraction. This TCR came from a woman in her 30s in good health.

The CDR3 region is CASSYRGAEAFF. CDR3 in DNA: TGTGCCAGCAGTTACAGGGGAGCAGAAGCTTTCTTT. The J gene is TRBJ1-1, the V gene TRBV6-6; tentative D call: TRBD1 (5 bases). The CDR3 extends over 12 amino acids. With 2 bases removed from V and 8 bases from J, the gap between germline ends came to 9 bases. Looked up from germline, CDR1 is MNHNY and CDR2 is SVGAGI (reference sequence).